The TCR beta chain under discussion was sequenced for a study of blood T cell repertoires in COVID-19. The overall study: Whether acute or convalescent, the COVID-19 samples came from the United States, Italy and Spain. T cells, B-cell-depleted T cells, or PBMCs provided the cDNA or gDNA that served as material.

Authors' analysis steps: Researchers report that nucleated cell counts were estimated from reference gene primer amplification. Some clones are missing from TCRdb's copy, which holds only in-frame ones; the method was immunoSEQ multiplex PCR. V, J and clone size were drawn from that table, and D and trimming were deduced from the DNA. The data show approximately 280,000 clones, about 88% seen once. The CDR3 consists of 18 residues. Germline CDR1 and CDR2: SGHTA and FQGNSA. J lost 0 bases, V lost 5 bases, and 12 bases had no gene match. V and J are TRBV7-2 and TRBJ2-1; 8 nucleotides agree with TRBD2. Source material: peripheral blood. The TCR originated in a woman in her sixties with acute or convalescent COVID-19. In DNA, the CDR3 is TGTGCCAGCAGCGCCCGGGGGGGGCGTTCAAGCTCCTACAATGAGCAGTTCTTC. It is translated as CASSARGGRSSSYNEQFF.